A selection of T cell receptor beta chains follows, all from one sample in a study of identical twins. TCRdb reprocessed the 5' RACE reads via MiXCR and lists one record per CDR3 protein. Of 250,000 to 350,000 distinct CDR3 sequences listed, under 9% were seen once; the top ten hold over 2%. The same sample was also studied in work on yellow fever vaccine responses in identical twins.

The sample was memory (CD45RO+) T cells sorted from blood. These receptor sequences come from a young woman in good health. Both conserved end residues are part of each CDR3. The D gene is left open where the match is weak. Where a row states a size, it is once, few, many or the class of an expanded clone; other rows omit it.

>.|TRBV3-1|TRBJ2-7|.
TGTGCCAGCAGCCCTAGCTATTCCGGGACGGCATCCTACGAGCAGTACTTC
CASSPSYSGTASYEQYF
>.|TRBV5-1|TRBJ2-1|many
TGCGCCAGCAGCTTGGGACCCTCAGGCAATGAGCAGTTCTTC
CASSLGPSGNEQFF
>TRBD2|TRBV3-1|TRBJ2-5|few
TGTGCCAGCAGCGGGCGGACTAGCGCCCATAAAGAGACCCAGTACTTC
CASSGRTSAHKETQYF
>.|TRBV15|TRBJ2-5|many
TGTGCCACCAGCAGAGCGAACGATCCTGGGGAGACCCAGTACTTC
CATSRANDPGETQYF
>.|TRBV28|TRBJ2-3|.
TGTGCCAGCAGTTTATCCCGGGACACAGATACGCAGTATTTT
CASSLSRDTDTQYF
>TRBD2|TRBV20-1|TRBJ2-5|once
TGCTGTGCTAGAGATGATCAGCGGGGGCTATTACTAGGGACCCAGTACTTC
CCARDDQRGLLLGTQYF
>.|TRBV19|TRBJ1-6|few
TGTGCCAGTACCGAAGGAGCCACAGGCCGGTCACCCCTCCACTTT
CASTEGATGRSPLHF
>.|TRBV20-1|TRBJ2-5|many
TGCAGTGCCAACAAAATCGGGAAAGAGACCCAGTACTTC
CSANKIGKETQYF
>.|TRBV4-1|TRBJ2-2|.
TGCGCCAGCAGCCAAGAATTAAGCTTGAGGACCGGGGAGCTGTTTTTT
CASSQELSLRTGELFF
>TRBD2|TRBV28|TRBJ2-2|many
TGTGCTACTGGGCGGGAGGATCCGAGCTGGGAGCTGTTTTTT
CATGREDPSWELFF
>.|TRBV5-1|TRBJ2-5|many
TGCGCCAGCAGTGTATACGGGAAAGAGACCCAGTACTTC
CASSVYGKETQYF
>.|TRBV7-6|TRBJ2-1|many
TGTGCCAGCAGCTTAGGTCCCAGCTCCTACAATGAGCAGTTCTTC
CASSLGPSSYNEQFF
>TRBD2|TRBV27|TRBJ2-5|few
TGTGCCAGCAGCCTACTAGCGGGGCGCGTCGGAACCCAGTACTTC
CASSLLAGRVGTQYF
>TRBD1|TRBV2|TRBJ2-7|few
TGTGCCAGCAGTGGGGACAGGACGCGTTACGAGCAGTACTTC
CASSGDRTRYEQYF
>.|TRBV6-1|TRBJ2-3|many
TGTGCCAGCACCCTCCCGACAGGAACCACAGATACGCAGTATTTT
CASTLPTGTTDTQYF
>.|TRBV19|TRBJ1-1|few
TGTGCCAGTAGTATTATAGCACAGAACACTGAAGCTTTCTTT
CASSIIAQNTEAFF
>.|TRBV5-1|TRBJ1-1|many
TGCGCCAGCAGTATCGGGGGCACTGAAGCTTTCTTT
CASSIGGTEAFF
>.|TRBV3-1|TRBJ1-4|many
TGTGCCAGCAGCCTACATACTCTTGAAAAACTGTTTTTT
CASSLHTLEKLFF
>.|TRBV12-3/TRBV12-4|TRBJ1-4|few
TGTGCCAGCAGTCGGACGGTAGATGAAAAACTGTTTTTT
CASSRTVDEKLFF
>.|TRBV10-2|TRBJ2-1|many
TGCGCCAGCATGGGCGGGGGCCTCGATGAGCAGTTCTTC
CASMGGGLDEQFF
>.|TRBV5-1|TRBJ2-1|many
TGCGCCAGCAGCTTGGGACTTCTCTACAATGAGCAGTTCTTC
CASSLGLLYNEQFF
>.|TRBV3-1|TRBJ2-7|few
TGTGCCAGCGCTACCAACCCTGACTCGCTCTGCGAGCAGTACTTC
CASATNPDSLCEQYF
>.|TRBV27|TRBJ2-2|few
TGTGCCAGCAGTTTAAAATTCGCGAACACCGGGGAGCTGTTTTTT
CASSLKFANTGELFF
>TRBD1|TRBV12-3/TRBV12-4|TRBJ1-5|.
TGTGCCAGCAGTACAGGACAGGGGAAAGATAGCAATCAGCCCCAGCATTTT
CASSTGQGKDSNQPQHF
>TRBD1|TRBV6-1|TRBJ2-7|.
TGTGCCAGCAGCCAGCAGGGGGCGGACTACGAGCAGTACTTC
CASSQQGADYEQYF
>.|TRBV20-1|TRBJ1-1|few
TGCAGTGCTAGACCGGGGCGATCGGACACTGAAGCTTTCTTT
CSARPGRSDTEAFF
>TRBD1|TRBV25-1|TRBJ1-1|many
TGTGCCAGCAGAGAACGGGGACAGTTCGCTTTCTTT
CASRERGQFAFF
>.|TRBV6-1|TRBJ1-2|.
TGTGCCAGCAGAAAGGTCAGGGGCGACTATGGCTACACCTTC
CASRKVRGDYGYTF
>.|TRBV20-1|TRBJ1-6|.
TGCAGTGCTAGAGATAGGGGTCTGGGGGTTAGGTCACCCCTCCACTTT
CSARDRGLGVRSPLHF
>.|TRBV5-1|TRBJ1-3|many
TGCGCCACCACAACGGTAGGCCTTGACTCTGGAAACACCATATATTTT
CATTTVGLDSGNTIYF
>.|TRBV7-9|TRBJ1-6|.
TGTGCCAGCAGCTTGAGCCATTCACCCCTCCACTTT
CASSLSHSPLHF
>.|TRBV20-1|TRBJ2-1|once
TGCAGTACTGACGGACGGTCATACAATGAGCAGTTCTTC
CSTDGRSYNEQFF
>TRBD1|TRBV9|TRBJ1-4|.
TGTGCCAGCAGCTCCCGGGACAGGGCTTACGAAAAACTGTTTTTT
CASSSRDRAYEKLFF
>.|TRBV4-1|TRBJ1-2|many
TGCGCCAGCAGCCAAGTGGGCGCTGGCTATGGCTACACCTTC
CASSQVGAGYGYTF
>TRBD1|TRBV24-1|TRBJ2-3|few
TGTGCCACCAGTGACCGGGGACAGGGTGGGTTAGATACGCAGTATTTT
CATSDRGQGGLDTQYF
>.|TRBV6-5|TRBJ2-3|.
TGTGCCAGCAGTTGGAGGGGCCGGTTCACAGATACGCAGTATTTT
CASSWRGRFTDTQYF
>TRBD1|TRBV7-9|TRBJ2-1|many
TGTGCCAGCAACTTACAGGGGGAAGAGCAGTTCTTC
CASNLQGEEQFF
>TRBD2|TRBV20-1|TRBJ2-1|many
TGCAGGAGCGGGGGGCAGTACAATGAGCAGTTCTTC
CRSGGQYNEQFF
>.|TRBV6-1|TRBJ1-6|.
TGTGCCAGCATCGTTTCGTCGGGTTCACCCCTCCACTTT
CASIVSSGSPLHF
>.|TRBV5-4|TRBJ2-1|.
TGTGCCAGCAGCTTGGACTCTAATGAGCAGTTCTTC
CASSLDSNEQFF
>TRBD2|TRBV12-3/TRBV12-4|TRBJ2-3|.
TGTGCCAGCAGTCTCCCGTTAGGGGCGGGAGTCCGCGATACGCAGTATTTT
CASSLPLGAGVRDTQYF
>TRBD2|TRBV11-3|TRBJ2-1|few
TGTGCCAGCAGCCCGAGCGGGGAGTTGTACAATGAGCAGTTCTTC
CASSPSGELYNEQFF
>.|TRBV12-3/TRBV12-4|TRBJ2-7|many
TGTGCCAGCAGTTTAGGCGGCAGGGGATTAACCTACGAGCAGTACTTC
CASSLGGRGLTYEQYF
>.|TRBV20-1|TRBJ1-2|few
TGCAGTGCTAGGACCTTAATGAGATCGAGCGCGGGACAAAGAAACTATGGCTACACCTTC
CSARTLMRSSAGQRNYGYTF
>.|TRBV7-2|TRBJ2-2|.
TGTGCCAGCAGCCTATGGACAGACCGCGGGGAGCTGTTTTTT
CASSLWTDRGELFF